The present T cell receptor beta chain was sequenced within a study of blood T cell repertoires in COVID-19. This table comes from immunoSEQ multiplex PCR, and its TCRdb copy is limited to in-frame clones, with some not included. Of hundreds of thousands of clones listed, roughly 91% are singletons. Ages ranged from about 18 to 89 years, with residence in about 23 US areas. The recovered donors of Cohort 3 showed two negative PCRs, clearance, or symptom resolution. The CDR3 has 14 residues. V shed 2 bases and J shed 4 bases, with 12 bases lying between them. From germline, CDR1 is SGHNT and CDR2 YYREEE (reference sequence).

The sequenced sample was PBMCs or T cells enriched from blood (not recorded which). The source of this sequence is a woman aged 30 to 39 who had recovered from COVID-19. The chain joins TRBV5-4 to TRBJ1-1, with D unresolved. CDR3 sequence (DNA): TGTGCCAGCAGCTTATCGACTACCGGCACTGAAGCTTTCTTT. This translates into CASSLSTTGTEAFF.